The 28 T cell receptor beta chains below all came from one sample that was sequenced in a study of blood T cell repertoires in COVID-19. Assay used: immunoSEQ multiplex PCR; TCRdb lists only in-frame clones, some missing. Of tens of thousands of clones listed, just over 85% are singletons. Sample: peripheral blood. Source of these receptors: a human donor in a cohort sampled during active COVID-19.

V and J are TRBV4-2 and TRBJ2-7; 9 bases agree with TRBD2. In germline, CDR1 is LGHNA, CDR2 YNFKEQ. Losses at the gene ends were 1 base for V and 3 bases for J; bases not matched to a gene: 16. The CDR3 has 19 amino acids. Here the CDR3 DNA reads TGTGCCAGCAGCCAAGTGGGCGGGGGGGCTTCGGTGTTCCTCTACGAGCAGTACTTC. This gives the protein CASSQVGGGASVFLYEQYF.

This clone showed up just a few times. V gene TRBV4-2 combines with J gene TRBJ2-3; 9 bases align to TRBD2. The CDR3 spans 18 residues. Germline V CDR1 and CDR2: LGHNA, YNFKEQ. Germline trimming cut 1 base from V and 5 bases from J; bases unmatched to any gene: 13. CDR3 loop: CASSQVGSSGRSGDTQYF. The CDR3 coding sequence is TGTGCCAGCAGCCAAGTGGGTTCCAGCGGGAGGTCGGGAGATACGCAGTATTTT.

The rearrangement joins TRBV5-1 to TRBJ2-5; 13 nucleotides agree with TRBD2. After removal of 0 bases from V and 3 bases from J, the junction contained 2 bases not matched to a gene. CDR1 and CDR2 (germline): SGHRS, YFSETQ. This CDR3 comprises 16 residues. CDR3 sequence: CASSLDGTSGKETQYF. For the CDR3, the DNA is TGCGCCAGCAGCTTGGATGGGACTAGCGGGAAAGAGACCCAGTACTTC.

This chain uses TRBV11-3 with TRBJ1-1; D gene uncertain. V was clipped by 5 bases and J by 6 bases, with 13 bases between them. The CDR3 is 13 residues long. Germline values: CDR1 SGHNT, CDR2 YENEEA. CDR3 region: CASSPGNGAEAFF. The CDR3, as DNA: TGTGCCAGCAGCCCCGGGAACGGCGCTGAAGCTTTCTTT. Looking up the rest from reference TRBV11-3 and TRBJ1-1 gives the full variable domain: EAGVVQSPRYKIIEKKQPVAFWCNPISGHNTLYWYLQNLGQGPELLIRYENEEAVDDSQLPKDRFSAERLKGVDSTLKIQPAELGDSAVYLCASSPGNGAEAFFGQGTRLTVV.

The rearrangement uses TRBV18 and TRBJ2-5; possibly TRBD2 for D (6 bases). Trimming pared 6 bases from V and 5 bases from J, leaving 10 bases between. The V gene's germline CDR1 is KGHSH and CDR2 LQKENI. The CDR3 contains 12 residues. The CDR3 sequence is CASSGGMETQYF. The DNA for the CDR3 is TGTGCCAGCTCGGGGGGAATGGAGACCCAGTACTTC.

The chain is built from TRBV24-1 and TRBJ2-3; TRBD2 might be the D (6 bases). The CDR3 runs 13 residues. The germline V and J ends were trimmed by 3 bases and 4 bases, with 7 bases remaining between them. Germline CDR1 KGHDR, CDR2 SFDVKD. The CDR3 nucleotides read TGTGCCACCAGTGATGGGACTCCAGATACGCAGTATTTT. It yields the protein CATSDGTPDTQYF.

V gene TRBV2 combines with J gene TRBJ1-4; 8 bases line up with TRBD1. CDR1 and CDR2 from the germline V gene are SNHLY and FYNNEI. The junction had 6 bases not matched to a gene; V was cut back by 7 bases and J by 5 bases. The CDR3 covers 14 residues. In DNA form, the CDR3 reads TGTGCCAGCAAGGGGACAGGCCGAAATGAAAAACTGTTTTTT. Translation: CASKGTGRNEKLFF.

The chain has TRBV6-5 and TRBJ1-2; D gene uncertain. V lost 5 bases and J 4 bases, leaving 14 bases between the germline ends. This CDR3 has 14 residues. Germline CDR1 is MNHEY and CDR2 is SVGAGI. In DNA form, the CDR3 reads TGTGCCAGCAGTCCTACTCTCCGGGGCTATGGCTACACCTTC. This translates into CASSPTLRGYGYTF.

This chain links TRBV2 with TRBJ1-2; the match to TRBD1 covers 8 bases. V trimming: 8 bases; J trimming: 5 bases; junction bases outside the gene matches: 7. Germline V gene lookup returns CDR1 SNHLY and CDR2 FYNNEI. The CDR3 length is 13 residues. The CDR3, as DNA: TGTGCCAGCGGCGGGACAGGTGGATATGGCTACACCTTC. Translated: CASGGTGGYGYTF. The full variable domain, with the rest looked up from reference TRBV2 and TRBJ1-2, is EPEVTQTPSHQVTQMGQEVILRCVPISNHLYFYWYRQILGQKVEFLVSFYNNEISEKSEIFDDQFSVERPDGSNFTLKIRSTKLEDSAMYFCASGGTGGYGYTFGSGTRLTVV.

The table lists this clone with a count of one. The V gene is TRBV7-2, the J gene TRBJ2-5; 8 bases match TRBD2. The CDR3 covers 15 residues. The J segment lost 0 bases and the V segment lost 3 bases, leaving 3 bases of the junction unmatched. The germline V gene has CDR1 SGHTA and CDR2 FQGNSA. The CDR3 nucleotides are TGTGCCAGCAGCTTGCGGGGGGACTACCAAGAGACCCAGTACTTC. It yields the protein CASSLRGDYQETQYF. Variable domain in full (rest from reference TRBV7-2 and TRBJ2-5): GAGVSQSPSNKVTEKGKDVELRCDPISGHTALYWYRQSLGQGLEFLIYFQGNSAPDKSGLPSDRFSAERTGGSVSTLTIQRTQQEDSAVYLCASSLRGDYQETQYFGPGTRLLVL.

The chain joins TRBV7-2 to TRBJ2-3, with TRBD1 as a possible D gene (7 bases). The CDR3 contains 15 residues. V lost 2 bases and J 2 bases, leaving 11 bases between the germline ends. The germline CDR1 and CDR2 sequences are SGHTA and FQGNSA. CDR3 loop: CASSLQGGNTDTQYF. In DNA, the CDR3 is TGTGCCAGCAGCTTACAGGGGGGCAACACAGATACGCAGTATTTT.

The chain employs TRBV4-3 and TRBJ2-1; D uncertain. The CDR3 totals 14 residues. Per the germline V gene, CDR1 is LGHNA and CDR2 is YSLEER. Trimming left V 0 bases short and J 12 bases short, with 15 bases between. The CDR3 DNA reads TGCGCCAGCAGCCAAGAATTATCCTACTTTTCGCAGTTCTTC. Its translation: CASSQELSYFSQFF.

CDR3 DNA sequence: TGTGCCACGGGACAGGGACTCAACAATGAGCAGTTCTTC. Translating it yields CATGQGLNNEQFF. This chain connects TRBV24-1 to TRBJ2-1; 9 bases fit TRBD1. From germline, CDR1 is KGHDR and CDR2 SFDVKD. The CDR3 consists of 13 residues. Trimming at V came to 10 bases and at J to 5 bases, leaving 5 bases not matched to a gene.

The chain combines TRBV3-1 (or the pseudogene TRBV3-2) with TRBJ2-6, with D unresolved. Germline-derived CDR1 and CDR2 are LGHDT and YNNKEL (reference sequence). The CDR3 totals 16 residues. The V end lost 1 base, the J end lost 1 base, and 8 bases lay between the germline ends. CDR3: CASSQAQISGANVLTF. In DNA form, the CDR3 reads TGTGCCAGCAGCCAAGCGCAGATTTCTGGGGCCAACGTCCTGACTTTC.

This chain connects TRBV2 to TRBJ2-5; the match to TRBD2 covers 10 bases. V lost 3 bases to trimming and J lost 2 bases; unmatched junction nucleotides: 6. The CDR3 has 16 amino acids. Germline V CDR1 and CDR2: SNHLY, FYNNEI. The CDR3 region is CASSEGQAGGQETQYF. Here the CDR3 DNA reads TGTGCCAGCAGTGAGGGGCAAGCGGGAGGGCAAGAGACCCAGTACTTC.

This chain links TRBV6-2 or TRBV6-3 with TRBJ1-5; tentative D call: TRBD1 (5 bases). The CDR3 runs to 14 residues. The germline gives CDR1 MNHEY, CDR2 SVGEGT. Deletions cut 6 bases from V and 6 bases from J, with 15 bases between. CDR3 bases: TGTGCCAGCAGCTTACAGGTTTCCCCTCAGCCCCAGCATTTT. It is translated as CASSLQVSPQPQHF.

As for this clone: The junction differs from germline at one of its ends, possibly a read error. The rearrangement uses TRBV6-5 and TRBJ2-7; 7 nucleotides match TRBD2. The CDR3 loop spans 15 amino acids. CDR1 and CDR2 from the germline V gene are MNHEY and SVGAGI. The DNA of the CDR3 is TGTGCCAGCACTTACGAAGCGGGGCCCTCCTACGAGCAGTACTTC. It translates to CASTYEAGPSYEQYF.

The chain combines TRBV5-1 with TRBJ2-5, with D perhaps TRBD2 (5 bases). CDR1 SGHRS and CDR2 YFSETQ come from the germline V gene. Trimming stripped 5 bases from V and 0 bases from J, with 17 bases between. The CDR3 spans 16 residues. In nucleotides, the CDR3 is TGCGCCAGCAGTAGAGGGATTAGTTTCGACCAAGAGACCCAGTACTTC. Encoded protein: CASSRGISFDQETQYF.

This clone was detected a few times. In nucleotides, the CDR3 is TGTGCCAGCAGCTCCAAACAGGATAGCACAGATACGCAGTATTTT. Protein product: CASSSKQDSTDTQYF. V gene TRBV5-4 combines with J gene TRBJ2-3, with D perhaps matching TRBD1 (5 bases). V was trimmed by 3 bases and J by 0 bases, leaving 11 bases between them. This CDR3 contains 15 residues. Looked up from germline, CDR1 is SGHNT and CDR2 is YYREEE (reference sequence).

In this sample, this clone turned up a few times. The chain carries TRBV7-2 and TRBJ1-1; 7 bases align to TRBD1. The junction had 1 base not matched to a gene; V was cut back by 2 bases and J by 1 base. The CDR3 runs to 14 residues. Germline CDR1 reads SGHTA; CDR2 reads FQGNSA. The CDR3, as DNA: TGTGCCAGCAGCTTACAGGGGGGGAACACTGAAGCTTTCTTT. Translating gives CASSLQGGNTEAFF.

This rearrangement joins TRBV10-3 to TRBJ1-3; D gene uncertain. Trimming shortened V by 3 bases and J by 2 bases, and 5 bases separated the two germline ends. The germline V gene encodes CDR1 ENHRY and CDR2 SYGVKD. The CDR3 covers 13 residues. CDR3 protein: CAISDQTGNTIYF. The CDR3 nucleotides are TGTGCCATCAGTGATCAGACTGGAAACACCATATATTTT.

As to this clone: The junction differs from germline at one of its ends, possibly a read error. This sequence joins TRBV27 and TRBJ1-1; D is undetermined. The CDR3 consists of 14 residues. The germline V gene has CDR1 MNHEY and CDR2 SMNVEV (reference sequence). CDR3 region: CASRGELVNAEAFF. The CDR3 DNA reads as TGTGCCAGCAGAGGAGAGCTCGTGAACGCTGAAGCTTTCTTT.

This clone was detected only once. As DNA, the CDR3 is TGTGCCAGCAGCAAATCCCCGGAGGTTGGAGAGACCCAGTACTTC. It is translated as CASSKSPEVGETQYF. The rearrangement uses TRBV11-3 and TRBJ2-5; TRBD2 is a possible D gene (5 bases). V dropped 5 bases and J dropped 4 bases, with 17 bases sitting between them. Germline V CDR1 and CDR2: SGHNT, YENEEA. This CDR3 is 15 amino acids long. The full variable domain, in which reference TRBV11-3 and TRBJ2-5 provide the parts outside the CDR3, is EAGVVQSPRYKIIEKKQPVAFWCNPISGHNTLYWYLQNLGQGPELLIRYENEEAVDDSQLPKDRFSAERLKGVDSTLKIQPAELGDSAVYLCASSKSPEVGETQYFGPGTRLLVL.

This clone is a singleton in its sample. The CDR3 nucleotides are TGTGCCAGCAGTCCCGGACTAGCGGGAGGAGGGGGCCCATACACAGATACGCAGTATTTT. It yields the protein CASSPGLAGGGGPYTDTQYF. The genes are TRBV6-6 and TRBJ2-3, with 14 positions matching TRBD2. Germline CDR1 and CDR2: MNHNY and SVGAGI (reference sequence). The CDR3 spans 20 residues. V was pared by 5 bases and J by 2 bases, with 15 bases of the junction left unmatched.

This rearrangement joins TRBV6-1 to TRBJ1-1; D perhaps matches TRBD1 (5 bases). V was clipped by 5 bases and J by 8 bases, with 12 bases between them. This CDR3 contains 12 residues. CDR1 and CDR2 from the germline V gene are MNHNS and SASEGT. In DNA, the CDR3 is TGTGCCAGCAGTATGGGGGGGAGAGAAGCTTTCTTT. It specifies CASSMGGREAFF.

The chain employs TRBV6-4 and TRBJ2-3, with D tentatively TRBD1 (6 bases). V lost 3 bases and J 6 bases, leaving 10 bases between the germline ends. The CDR3 consists of 13 residues. In germline, CDR1 is MRHNA, CDR2 SNTAGT. The CDR3 nucleotides are TGTGCCAGCAGTGAGACCAGGGGTGATACGCAGTATTTT. Its translation is CASSETRGDTQYF.

The rearrangement uses TRBV2 and TRBJ2-7; no firm D call. This CDR3 region has 13 residues. Germline CDR1 SNHLY, CDR2 FYNNEI. V shed 2 bases and J shed 2 bases, with 7 bases lying between them. The CDR3 reads CASSESAAYEQYF. CDR3 in DNA: TGTGCCAGCAGTGAAAGTGCAGCCTACGAGCAGTACTTC.

The J gene is TRBJ2-1, the V gene TRBV13; 10 nucleotides align to TRBD2. This CDR3 spans 18 amino acids. The V segment lost 1 base and the J segment 5 bases; nucleotides outside the gene matches: 11. Germline-derived CDR1 and CDR2 are PRHDT and FYEKMQ (reference sequence). The CDR3 loop is CASSLASRVLAGNNEQFF. Here the CDR3 DNA reads TGTGCCAGCAGCTTAGCTTCACGGGTACTAGCGGGAAACAATGAGCAGTTCTTC.